The clone carrying this T cell receptor (beta chain) was detected a few times. The record originates from a study of T-cell reconstitution after alpha-beta-depleted transplantation in children. This CDR3 contains 14 residues. CDR1 is SQVTM, CDR2 ANQGSEA, per germline. Losses at the gene ends were 8 bases for V and 1 base for J; bases not matched to a gene: 5. The library targeted TCRbeta and was prepared with unique molecular identifiers. Using its own MiXCR run on the PCR reads, TCRdb lists one record per CDR3 protein. The data contain 450,000 to 600,000 distinct CDR3 sequences, around 16% of them singletons.

Sequenced here: PBMCs from the stem cell graft donor, sampled from the stem cell graft. This sequence joins TRBV29-1 and TRBJ2-3, with 11 bases fitting TRBD1. The sequence derives from a human donor who donated a stem cell graft to a child with acute lymphoblastic leukemia. CDR3 nucleotides: TGCAGCATCGGACAGGGGGCGGGCACAGATACGCAGTATTTT. Residues: CSIGQGAGTDTQYF.